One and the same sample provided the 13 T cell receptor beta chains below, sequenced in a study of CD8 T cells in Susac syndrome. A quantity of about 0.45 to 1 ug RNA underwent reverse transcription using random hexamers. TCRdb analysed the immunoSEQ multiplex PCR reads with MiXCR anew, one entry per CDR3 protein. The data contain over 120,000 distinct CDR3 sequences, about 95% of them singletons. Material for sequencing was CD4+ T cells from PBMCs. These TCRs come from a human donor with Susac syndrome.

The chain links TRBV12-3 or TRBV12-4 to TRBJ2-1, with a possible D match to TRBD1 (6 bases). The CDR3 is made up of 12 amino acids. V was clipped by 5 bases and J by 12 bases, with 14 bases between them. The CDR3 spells CASSGSGATQFF. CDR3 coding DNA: TGTGCCAGCAGTGGCTCAGGGGCCACGCAGTTCTTC.

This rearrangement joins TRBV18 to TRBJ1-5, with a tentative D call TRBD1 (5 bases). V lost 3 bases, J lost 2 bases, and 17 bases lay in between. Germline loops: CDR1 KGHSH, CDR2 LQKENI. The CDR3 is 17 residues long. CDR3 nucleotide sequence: TGTGCCAGCTCACCCGACCAGGGCTGGGTAGGCAATCAGCCCCAGCATTTT. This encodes CASSPDQGWVGNQPQHF.

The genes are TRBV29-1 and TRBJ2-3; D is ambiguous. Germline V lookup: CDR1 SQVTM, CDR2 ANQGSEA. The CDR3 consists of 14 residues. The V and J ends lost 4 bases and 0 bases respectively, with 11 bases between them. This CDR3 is CSVGAGTSTDTQYF. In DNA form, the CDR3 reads TGCAGCGTTGGCGCTGGCACTAGCACAGATACGCAGTATTTT.

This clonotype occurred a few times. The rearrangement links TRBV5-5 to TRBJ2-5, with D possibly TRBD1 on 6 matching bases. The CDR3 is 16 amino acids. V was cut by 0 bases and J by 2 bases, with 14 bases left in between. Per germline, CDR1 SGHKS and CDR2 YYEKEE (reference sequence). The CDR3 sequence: CASSLGDVGGQETQYF. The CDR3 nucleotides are TGTGCCAGCAGCTTGGGAGATGTAGGGGGACAAGAGACCCAGTACTTC.

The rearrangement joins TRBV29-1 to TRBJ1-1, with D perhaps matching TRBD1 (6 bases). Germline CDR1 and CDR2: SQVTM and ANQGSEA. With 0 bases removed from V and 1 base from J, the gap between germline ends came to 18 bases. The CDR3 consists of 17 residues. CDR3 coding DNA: TGCAGCGTTGAAGAGGGCGATTGGGGACATAAGAACACTGAAGCTTTCTTT. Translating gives CSVEEGDWGHKNTEAFF.

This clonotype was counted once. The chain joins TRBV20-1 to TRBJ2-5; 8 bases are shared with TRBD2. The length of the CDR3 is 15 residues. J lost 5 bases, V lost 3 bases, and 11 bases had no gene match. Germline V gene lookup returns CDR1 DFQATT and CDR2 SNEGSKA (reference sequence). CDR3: CSASKAGELLETQYF. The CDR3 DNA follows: TGCAGTGCTAGCAAAGCGGGAGAGCTCTTGGAGACCCAGTACTTC.

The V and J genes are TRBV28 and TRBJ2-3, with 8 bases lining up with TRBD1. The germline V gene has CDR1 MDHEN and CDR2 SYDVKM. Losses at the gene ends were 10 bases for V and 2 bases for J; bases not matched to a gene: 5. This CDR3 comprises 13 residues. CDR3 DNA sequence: TGTGCCACCCGGGACAGGTCCACAGATACGCAGTATTTT. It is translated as CATRDRSTDTQYF. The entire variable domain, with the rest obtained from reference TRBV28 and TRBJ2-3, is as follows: DVKVTQSSRYLVKRTGEKVFLECVQDMDHENMFWYRQDPGLGLRLIYFSYDVKMKEKGDIPEGYSVSREKKERFSLILESASTNQTSMYLCATRDRSTDTQYFGPGTRLTVL.

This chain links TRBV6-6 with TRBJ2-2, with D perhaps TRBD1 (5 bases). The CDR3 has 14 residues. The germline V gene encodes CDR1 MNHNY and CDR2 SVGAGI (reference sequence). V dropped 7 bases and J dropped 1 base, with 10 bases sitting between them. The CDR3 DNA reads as TGTGCCAGCATACGGACACTGAACACCGGGGAGCTGTTTTTT. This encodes CASIRTLNTGELFF.

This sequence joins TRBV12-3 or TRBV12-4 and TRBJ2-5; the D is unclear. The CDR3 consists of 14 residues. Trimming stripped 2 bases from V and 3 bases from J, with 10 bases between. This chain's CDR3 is CASSLTPPEETQYF. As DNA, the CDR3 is TGTGCCAGCAGTTTAACCCCTCCCGAAGAGACCCAGTACTTC.

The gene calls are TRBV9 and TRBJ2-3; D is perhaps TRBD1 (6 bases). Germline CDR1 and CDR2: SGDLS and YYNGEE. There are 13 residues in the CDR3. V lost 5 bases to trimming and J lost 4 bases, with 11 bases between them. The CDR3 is CASSYRVADTQYF. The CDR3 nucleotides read TGTGCCAGCAGTTACAGGGTCGCAGATACGCAGTATTTT.

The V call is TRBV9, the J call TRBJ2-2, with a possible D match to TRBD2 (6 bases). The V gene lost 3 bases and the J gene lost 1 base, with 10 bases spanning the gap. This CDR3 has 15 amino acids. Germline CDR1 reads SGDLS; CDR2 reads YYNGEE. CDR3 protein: CASSDHSGNTGELFF. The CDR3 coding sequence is TGTGCCAGCAGCGACCATAGCGGGAACACCGGGGAGCTGTTTTTT. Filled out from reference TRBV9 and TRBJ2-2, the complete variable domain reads DSGVTQTPKHLITATGQRVTLRCSPRSGDLSVYWYQQSLDQGLQFLIQYYNGEERAKGNILERFSAQQFPDLHSELNLSSLELGDSALYFCASSDHSGNTGELFFGEGSRLTVL.

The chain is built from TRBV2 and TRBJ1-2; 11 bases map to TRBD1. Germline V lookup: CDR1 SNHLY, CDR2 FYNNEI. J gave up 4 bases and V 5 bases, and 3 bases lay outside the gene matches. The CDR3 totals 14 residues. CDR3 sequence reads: CASSIGTGGYGYTF. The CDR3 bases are TGTGCCAGCAGTATAGGGACAGGGGGCTATGGCTACACCTTC.

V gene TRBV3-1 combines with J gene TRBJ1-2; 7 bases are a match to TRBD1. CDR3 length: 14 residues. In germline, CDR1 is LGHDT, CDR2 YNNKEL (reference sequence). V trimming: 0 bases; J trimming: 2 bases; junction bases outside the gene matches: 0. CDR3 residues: CASSQDRGNYGYTF. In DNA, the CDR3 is TGTGCCAGCAGCCAAGACAGGGGGAACTATGGCTACACCTTC.